The 3 T cell receptor beta chains listed next were all sequenced from one sample in a study of low-dose radiotherapy and immunotherapy resistance in tumors. As to time point: after trial treatment. Treatment: LDRT plus nivolumab, ipilimumab, low-dose cyclophosphamide and aspirin (RACIN trial). Priming of first-strand cDNA relied on TRAV- and TRBV-specific primers (covering alpha and beta chains). TCR amplification ran 15 to 20 PCR cycles using constant-region and V-primer adapter primers. TCRdb re-derived calls from the reads in MiXCR, one entry per CDR3 protein. The sample includes around 100,000 distinct CDR3 sequences, 20% to 25% of them seen just once. Sequences were derived from PBMCs, sampled after low-dose radiotherapy plus immunotherapy. Receptor source: a female donor with ovarian cancer.

This chain joins TRBV6-8 and TRBJ2-1; 11 nucleotides match TRBD1. V lost 7 bases, J lost 8 bases, and 13 bases stayed unmatched. Germline V CDR1 and CDR2: MNHGY, SAAAGT. This CDR3 is built from 16 residues. CDR3 bases: TGTGCCAGCACCCAGCGAGGGGGACAGGGGGTCCATGAGCAGTTCTTC. It specifies CASTQRGGQGVHEQFF.

The table lists this clonotype with many counts. The genes are TRBV11-1 and TRBJ2-1; 10 positions match TRBD2. The V gene end was trimmed by 6 bases and the J gene end by 0 bases; junction bases not matched to a gene: 5. CDR1 is SGHAT and CDR2 is FQDESV in the germline V gene (reference sequence). This CDR3 region has 16 residues. In DNA form, the CDR3 reads TGTGCCAGCAGAGAGCGGGGGGGAAGCTCCTACAATGAGCAGTTCTTC. Translating gives CASRERGGSSYNEQFF.

CDR3 in DNA: TGCAGCGCATGGGACAGGTCCTACGAGCAGTACTTC. It specifies CSAWDRSYEQYF. The rearrangement uses TRBV29-1 and TRBJ2-7, with 8 bases matching TRBD1. V was pared by 7 bases and J by 1 base, with 3 bases of the junction left unmatched. The germline gives CDR1 SQVTM, CDR2 ANQGSEA. This CDR3 has 12 residues.